The 30 T cell receptor beta chains presented below share a single source sample, sequenced in a study of CXCR3-negative and CXCR3-positive naive CD8 T cells. Study conclusions and caveats: Comparison of naive cells showed more hydrophobic TRB CDR3s in CXCR3-positive than in CXCR3-negative naive cells.

It was by 5' RACE with UMI labels that the TRB cDNA libraries were prepared. Reprocessing the 5' RACE reads, TCRdb reports a single entry for every CDR3 protein and omits DNA. The listing contains approximately 100,000 distinct CDR3 sequences. No antigens are known for them. Material: naive CXCR3+ CD8+ T cells from blood. Subset in this sample: CD45RO-CCR7+CD27+CD95- naive CD8+ T cells expressing CXCR3 (TNR3+). All receptors derive from a human donor in good health. Some clones in this sample may be carry-over from other donors' samples.

The rearrangement uses TRBV9 and TRBJ2-7. Germline V CDR1 and CDR2: SGDLS, YYNGEE. The CDR3 is 14 residues long. This chain's CDR3 is CASSVDLGNYEQYF. Full variable domain (missing parts from reference TRBV9 and TRBJ2-7): DSGVTQTPKHLITATGQRVTLRCSPRSGDLSVYWYQQSLDQGLQFLIQYYNGEERAKGNILERFSAQQFPDLHSELNLSSLELGDSALYFCASSVDLGNYEQYFGPGTRLTVT.

This rearrangement joins TRBV7-9 to TRBJ1-6; TCRdb outputs TRBD1, but without DNA this stays unchecked. Germline CDR1 reads SEHNR; CDR2 reads FQNEAQ (reference sequence). The CDR3 covers 17 residues. The CDR3 sequence is CASSLVWPGTGSSPLHF. Full variable domain (missing parts from reference TRBV7-9 and TRBJ1-6): DTGVSQNPRHKITKRGQNVTFRCDPISEHNRLYWYRQTLGQGPEFLTYFQNEAQLEKSRLLSDRFSAERPKGSFSTLEIQRTEQGDSAMYLCASSLVWPGTGSSPLHFGNGTRLTVT.

This rearrangement joins TRBV5-1 to TRBJ2-1; TCRdb designates TRBD2, a call that cannot be tested without DNA. Germline loops: CDR1 SGHRS, CDR2 YFSETQ. The CDR3 is 13 residues long. The CDR3 is CASSGVRNNEQFF.

The chain has TRBV29-1 and TRBJ2-1; TCRdb's D call of TRBD1 is untestable without DNA. The germline V gene encodes CDR1 SQVTM and CDR2 ANQGSEA. The CDR3 runs to 12 residues. The CDR3 region is CSVEGQDHEQFF.

The J gene is TRBJ2-7, the V gene TRBV29-1. Germline lookup yields CDR1 SQVTM and CDR2 ANQGSEA. The length of the CDR3 is 13 residues. CDR3 protein: CSVGSDETYEQYF.

The rearrangement links TRBV12-3 or TRBV12-4 to TRBJ2-3; TCRdb indicates TRBD2, and absent DNA this call remains unverified. CDR3 length: 16 residues. CDR3 sequence: CASSFYSERGTDTQYF.

J is TRBJ1-1 and V is TRBV7-6; the D call of TRBD1 rests on TCRdb alone, since no DNA is present to check it. Per germline, CDR1 SGHVS and CDR2 FNYEAQ. The CDR3 runs 15 residues. The CDR3 here is CASSLDAGAGTEAFF.

The chain links TRBV4-3 to TRBJ2-2. The germline CDR1 and CDR2 sequences are LGHNA and YSLEER. CDR3 length equals 15 residues. Here the CDR3 reads CASSQDFGNTGELFF.

This chain connects TRBV6-5 to TRBJ2-5; the TRBD1 assignment by TCRdb is unverifiable without DNA. CDR3 length: 12 residues. Germline V CDR1 and CDR2: MNHEY, SVGAGI. CDR3 residues: CASSDDRGPAYF.

V and J are TRBV7-9 and TRBJ2-7; TCRdb picks TRBD1, but there is no DNA to check that call. Germline lookup yields CDR1 SEHNR and CDR2 FQNEAQ (reference sequence). This CDR3 comprises 15 residues. CDR3 in amino acids: CASSLAWDSSSEQYF.

The chain recombines TRBV29-1 with TRBJ1-4; there is no DNA to check the TCRdb D call of TRBD1. Germline loops: CDR1 SQVTM, CDR2 ANQGSEA. The CDR3 consists of 11 residues. The CDR3 region is CSGQGDEKLFF.

V gene TRBV11-2 combines with J gene TRBJ2-2; TCRdb names TRBD2, which stays unverified in the absence of DNA. The CDR3 contains 18 residues. The germline V gene encodes CDR1 SGHAT and CDR2 FQNNGV. CDR3: CASSLVGWGGPNTGELFF.

The gene calls are TRBV20-1 and TRBJ2-7; there is no DNA to check the TCRdb D call of TRBD2. The CDR3 totals 12 residues. Per germline, CDR1 DFQATT and CDR2 SNEGSKA (reference sequence). The CDR3 sequence: CSAYAGIYEQYF.

The rearrangement uses TRBV15 and TRBJ1-1; TCRdb picks TRBD1, but there is no DNA to check that call. The CDR3 totals 14 residues. Germline loops: CDR1 LNHNV, CDR2 YYDKDF (reference sequence). CDR3 amino acids: CATTTGRMNTEAFF.

The genes are TRBV29-1 and TRBJ2-1; TCRdb's D call, TRBD1, is unchecked because there is no DNA. This CDR3 comprises 14 residues. Germline loops: CDR1 SQVTM, CDR2 ANQGSEA. CDR3: CSLLNGGQGNEQFF.

The rearrangement links TRBV13 to TRBJ2-3; TCRdb's assignment of TRBD2 cannot be checked, as there is no DNA. This CDR3 region has 16 residues. Per germline, CDR1 PRHDT and CDR2 FYEKMQ (reference sequence). The CDR3 spells CASSRRAGASTDTQYF. The full variable domain, in which reference TRBV13 and TRBJ2-3 provide the parts outside the CDR3, is AAGVIQSPRHLIKEKRETATLKCYPIPRHDTVYWYQQGPGQDPQFLISFYEKMQSDKGSIPDRFSAQQFSDYHSELNMSSLELGDSALYFCASSRRAGASTDTQYFGPGTRLTVL.

The V gene is TRBV4-1, the J gene TRBJ1-5; TCRdb designates TRBD1, a call that cannot be tested without DNA. Germline CDR1 reads MGHRA; CDR2 reads YSYEKL. The CDR3 is 17 amino acids. Here the CDR3 reads CASSQDGSRVLDQPQHF.

The J gene is TRBJ2-3, the V gene TRBV6-5; TCRdb's D call, TRBD1, is unchecked because there is no DNA. CDR3 length equals 16 residues. Per the germline V gene, CDR1 is MNHEY and CDR2 is SVGAGI. The CDR3 is CASSYHTGGEADTQYF.

The rearrangement uses TRBV7-2 and TRBJ2-7; TCRdb returns TRBD2, unconfirmable since there is no DNA. Germline V CDR1 and CDR2: SGHTA, FQGNSA. This CDR3 has 16 amino acids. Here the CDR3 reads CASSLAETSGSYEQYF.

The chain joins TRBV28 to TRBJ2-3; TCRdb reports TRBD1, a call that lacks DNA to check it against. CDR1 is MDHEN and CDR2 is SYDVKM in the germline V gene. CDR3 length: 14 residues. CDR3: CASKSPGAGDTQYF.

The chain combines TRBV7-9 with TRBJ2-3; TCRdb proposes TRBD1, but this gene call is untestable without DNA. Germline CDR1 SEHNR, CDR2 FQNEAQ (reference sequence). CDR3 length: 17 residues. CDR3 region: CASSLLGGTDSTDTQYF.

The rearrangement links TRBV6-1 to TRBJ2-7; the D gene TCRdb calls, TRBD2, cannot be checked with no DNA. The CDR3 is 16 amino acids. Germline V gene sequence: CDR1 MNHNS, CDR2 SASEGT. The CDR3 sequence: CASSEDQTSPYLEQYF.

The V and J genes are TRBV24-1 and TRBJ2-2. This CDR3 spans 16 amino acids. Germline V gives CDR1 KGHDR, CDR2 SFDVKD. The CDR3 region is CATSGPKGLDTGELFF.

The chain recombines TRBV29-1 with TRBJ2-3; the TCRdb D gene call, TRBD1, has no DNA to confirm it. The CDR3 length is 14 residues. CDR1 SQVTM and CDR2 ANQGSEA come from the germline V gene. CDR3: CSVDSSARTDTQYF.

This chain links TRBV4-1 with TRBJ2-7. The CDR3 covers 13 residues. Germline-derived CDR1 and CDR2 are MGHRA and YSYEKL. CDR3 sequence: CASSQDVSYEQYF.

This rearrangement joins TRBV5-1 to TRBJ2-1. CDR3 size: 12 residues. Germline V gives CDR1 SGHRS, CDR2 YFSETQ. This CDR3 reads CASRVPYNEQFF.

The chain joins TRBV6-6 to TRBJ2-3; the TCRdb D gene call, TRBD1, has no DNA to confirm it. CDR1 and CDR2 from the germline V gene are MNHNY and SVGAGI (reference sequence). The CDR3 is 14 residues long. CDR3 region: CASSYPQTADTQYF.

The chain recombines TRBV12-3 or TRBV12-4 with TRBJ2-3; the TCRdb D gene call, TRBD2, has no DNA to confirm it. The CDR3 sequence is 14 residues long. CDR3: CASSFGRGADTQYF.

The gene calls are TRBV6-5 and TRBJ1-6. The germline V gene encodes CDR1 MNHEY and CDR2 SVGAGI. This CDR3 region has 15 residues. The CDR3 reads CASSPTEAPYSPLHF.

The V call is TRBV6-2 or TRBV6-3, the J call TRBJ2-3; TCRdb returns TRBD1, unconfirmable since there is no DNA. The CDR3 totals 14 residues. CDR1 and CDR2 from the germline V gene are MNHEY and SVGEGT. CDR3 loop: CASSPGGVTDTQYF.